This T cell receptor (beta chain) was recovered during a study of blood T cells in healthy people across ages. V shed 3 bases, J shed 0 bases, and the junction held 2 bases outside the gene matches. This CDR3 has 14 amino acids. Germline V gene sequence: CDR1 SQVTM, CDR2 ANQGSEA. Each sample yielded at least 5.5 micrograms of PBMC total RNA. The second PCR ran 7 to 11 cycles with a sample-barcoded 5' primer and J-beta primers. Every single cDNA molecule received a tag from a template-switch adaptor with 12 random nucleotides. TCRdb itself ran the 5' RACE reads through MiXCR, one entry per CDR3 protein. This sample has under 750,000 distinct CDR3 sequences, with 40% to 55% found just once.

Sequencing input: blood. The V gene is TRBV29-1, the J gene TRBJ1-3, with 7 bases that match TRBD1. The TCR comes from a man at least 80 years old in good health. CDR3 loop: CSVEGTASGNTIYF. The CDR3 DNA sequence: TGCAGCGTTGAGGGGACAGCCTCTGGAAACACCATATATTTT.